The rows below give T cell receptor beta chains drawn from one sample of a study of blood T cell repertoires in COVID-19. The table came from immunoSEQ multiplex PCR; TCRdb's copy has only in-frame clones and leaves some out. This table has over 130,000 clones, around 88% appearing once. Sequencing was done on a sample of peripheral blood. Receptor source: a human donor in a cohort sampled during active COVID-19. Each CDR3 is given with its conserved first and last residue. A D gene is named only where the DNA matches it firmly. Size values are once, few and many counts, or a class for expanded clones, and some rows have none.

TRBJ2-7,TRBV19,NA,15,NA,TGTGCCAGTAGTATGGATCCAGGGTCAATGGGCGAGCAGTACTTC,CASSMDPGSMGEQYF
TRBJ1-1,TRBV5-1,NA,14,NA,TGCGCCAGCCAAATCTCAAGCTTGGCAGGTTTAGCTTTCTTT,CASQISSLAGLAFF
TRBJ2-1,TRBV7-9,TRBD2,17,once,TGTGCCAGCAGCTTAGTCTCGGGGGGTTGGTCGCACAATGAGCAGTTCTTC,CASSLVSGGWSHNEQFF
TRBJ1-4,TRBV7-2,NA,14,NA,TGTGCCAGCAGCTTGGGGGGGGCTAGTGAAAAACTGTTTTTT,CASSLGGASEKLFF
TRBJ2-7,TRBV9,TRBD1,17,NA,TGTGCCAGCAGCGCGTTTCCAGGGGGCCCAAGTCCCTACGAGCAGTACTTC,CASSAFPGGPSPYEQYF
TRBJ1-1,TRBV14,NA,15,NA,TGTGCCAGCAGCCAAGGATGGGCTATGAACACTGAAGCTTTCTTT,CASSQGWAMNTEAFF
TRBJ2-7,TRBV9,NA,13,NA,TGTGCCAGCAGCGTAGCTCAGGGTTGGGAGCAGTACTTC,CASSVAQGWEQYF
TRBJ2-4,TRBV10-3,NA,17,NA,TGTGCCATCAGTGAGTCGGAGACCTCTCTAGCCAAAAACATTCAGTACTTC,CAISESETSLAKNIQYF
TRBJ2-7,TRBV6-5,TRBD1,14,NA,TGTGCCAGCAGTATTCGGGACAGGGTAAACGAGCAGTACTTC,CASSIRDRVNEQYF
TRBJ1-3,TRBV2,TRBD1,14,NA,TGTGCCAGCAGCGGGACAGGGGATGGAAACACCATATATTTT,CASSGTGDGNTIYF
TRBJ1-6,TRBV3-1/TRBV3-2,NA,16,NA,TGTGCCAGCAGCCAAGTAAGGACAGACTATAATTCACCCCTCCACTTT,CASSQVRTDYNSPLHF
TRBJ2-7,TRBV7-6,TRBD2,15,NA,TGTGCCAGCAGCTGGACTAGCGGGGGGACTGACGAGCAGTACTTC,CASSWTSGGTDEQYF
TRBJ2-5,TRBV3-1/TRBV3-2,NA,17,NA,TGTGCCAGCAGCCAAGATCCCCCAGCCGGAGAGGGAGAGACCCAGTACTTC,CASSQDPPAGEGETQYF
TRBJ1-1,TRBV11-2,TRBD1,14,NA,TGTGCCAGCGGGACGTTAGGGGGCAACACTGAAGCTTTCTTT,CASGTLGGNTEAFF
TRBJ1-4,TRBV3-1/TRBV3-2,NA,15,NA,TGTGCCAGCAGCCAAAGCAAACGGGGTCATGAAAAACTGTTTTTT,CASSQSKRGHEKLFF
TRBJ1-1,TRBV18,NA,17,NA,TGTGCCAGCTCACCACGTCCCGGGACATCGATGAACACTGAAGCTTTCTTT,CASSPRPGTSMNTEAFF
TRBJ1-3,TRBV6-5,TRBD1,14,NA,TGTGCCAGCACGGACAGGGGGAAGGGAAACACCATATATTTT,CASTDRGKGNTIYF
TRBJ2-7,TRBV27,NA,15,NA,TGTGCCAGCAGTTTCAAAGCGCAGGGGCGCGGCGAGCAGTACTTC,CASSFKAQGRGEQYF
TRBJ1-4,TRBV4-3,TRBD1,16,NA,TGCGCCAGCAGCCAAGGACAGGGGAGAGGTAATGAAAAACTGTTTTTT,CASSQGQGRGNEKLFF
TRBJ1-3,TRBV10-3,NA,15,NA,TGTGCCATCAGTGCCGCGGGGGGCTCTGGAAACACCATATATTTT,CAISAAGGSGNTIYF
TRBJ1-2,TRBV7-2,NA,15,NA,TGTGCCAGCAGCTTAAGACTGGGGCAAAACTATGGCTACACCTTC,CASSLRLGQNYGYTF
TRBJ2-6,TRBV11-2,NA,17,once,TGTGCCAGCAGCTTATCATTAGCTATCTCTGGGGCCAACGTCCTGACTTTC,CASSLSLAISGANVLTF
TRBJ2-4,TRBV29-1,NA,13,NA,TGCAGCGTTGAAGATCGCGGGGTGCGGGTTCAGTACTTC,CSVEDRGVRVQYF
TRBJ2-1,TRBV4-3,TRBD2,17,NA,TGCGCCAGCAGCCAAGATCGGGCGGGGGTGTCAATAGATGAGCAGTTCTTC,CASSQDRAGVSIDEQFF
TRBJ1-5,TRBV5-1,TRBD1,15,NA,TGCGCCAGCAGCTCATCAGGGGGTGGCAATCAGCCCCAGCATTTT,CASSSSGGGNQPQHF
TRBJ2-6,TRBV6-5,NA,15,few,TGTGCCAGCAGAGGTACTACCTCTGGGGCCAACGTCCTGACTTTC,CASRGTTSGANVLTF